A single sample gave rise to the 9 T cell receptor beta chains below, sequenced in a study of high-grade serous ovarian cancer treatment subgroups. Tumor samples were obtained before definitive surgery or chemotherapy. Generated by immunoSEQ multiplex PCR, the TCRdb table keeps only in-frame clones and is missing some. Among about 5,800 clones listed, roughly three quarters were seen once. The sequenced material came from tumor tissue. These receptors were obtained from a human donor with high-grade serous ovarian cancer.

The J gene is TRBJ2-1, the V gene TRBV7-2; D could derive from TRBD1 or TRBD2 (5 bases each). This CDR3 region has 15 residues. The V gene lost 3 bases and the J gene lost 2 bases, with 11 bases spanning the gap. Germline-derived CDR1 and CDR2 are SGHTA and FQGNSA. Here the CDR3 reads CASSLGPGAYNEQFF. CDR3 bases: TGTGCCAGCAGCTTGGGACCCGGGGCCTACAATGAGCAGTTCTTC.

The chain combines TRBV7-2 with TRBJ2-5; D not certain. Trimming removed 6 bases at V and 0 bases at J, with 11 bases between. Germline V gene lookup returns CDR1 SGHTA and CDR2 FQGNSA. The CDR3 is 14 residues long. The CDR3 nucleotides read TGTGCCAGCAGATGGGCCGCGGACCAAGAGACCCAGTACTTC. Amino acids: CASRWAADQETQYF.

This clone was seen more than once but under ten times. Other DNA variants within this sample encode the same CDR3. The V call is TRBV7-2, the J call TRBJ1-3; D is undetermined. There are 12 residues in the CDR3. V lost 3 bases and J 4 bases, leaving 4 bases between the germline ends. Germline CDR1 and CDR2: SGHTA and FQGNSA. Here the CDR3 DNA reads TGTGCCAGCAGCTTGACAGGAAACACCATATATTTT. It encodes CASSLTGNTIYF.

The chain joins TRBV15 to TRBJ2-1; D is unresolved. The CDR3 totals 11 residues. Germline lookup yields CDR1 LNHNV and CDR2 YYDKDF (reference sequence). Trimming removed 4 bases from V and 7 bases from J, with 5 bases in between. CDR3 region: CATSMANEQFF. In DNA form, the CDR3 reads TGTGCCACCAGCATGGCAAATGAGCAGTTCTTC.

This clone is large (0.1 to 1%) in the sample. The V call is TRBV7-9, the J call TRBJ2-7, with D perhaps TRBD2 (7 bases). V dropped 1 base and J dropped 2 bases, with 15 bases sitting between them. Germline CDR1 and CDR2: SEHNR and FQNEAQ (reference sequence). The CDR3 covers 16 residues. CDR3 sequence: CASSLEGGGRPYEQYF. The CDR3 region has the DNA TGTGCCAGCAGCTTAGAGGGAGGGGGGAGACCCTACGAGCAGTACTTC.

The gene calls are TRBV21-1 and TRBJ1-5. TRBV21-1 is marked as a pseudogene. The CDR3 is 19 residues long. The CDR3 reads CASSKAGSNPPPMHQPQHF. The DNA of the CDR3 is TGTGCCAGCAGCAAAGCGGGTTCTAATCCACCCCCTATGCATCAGCCCCAGCATTTT.

This chain connects TRBV29-1 to TRBJ2-7; perhaps TRBD1 as D (6 bases). The CDR3 sequence is 12 residues long. Germline V gives CDR1 SQVTM, CDR2 ANQGSEA. V dropped 7 bases and J dropped 5 bases, with 15 bases sitting between them. The CDR3 protein is CSGTGMTNEQYF. DNA for the CDR3: TGCAGCGGCACAGGGATGACGAACGAGCAGTACTTC.

V usage is TRBV5-6 and J usage is TRBJ2-3; 7 bases match TRBD1. CDR1 and CDR2 from the germline V gene are SGHDT and YYEEEE. The V and J ends lost 4 bases and 1 base, in that order; junction bases with no gene match: 6. There are 15 residues in the CDR3. DNA for the CDR3: TGTGCCAGCAGCCCCTGGGACAGACGCACAGATACGCAGTATTTT. It codes for CASSPWDRRTDTQYF.

This clone occurred a few times. The gene calls are TRBV29-1 and TRBJ1-1; 8 nucleotides line up with TRBD1. CDR3 length: 13 residues. V gave up 4 bases and J gave up 3 bases; unmatched junction bases: 4. Germline values: CDR1 SQVTM, CDR2 ANQGSEA. Here the CDR3 reads CSVGQGSDTEAFF. CDR3 coding DNA: TGCAGCGTTGGACAGGGGTCTGACACTGAAGCTTTCTTT.